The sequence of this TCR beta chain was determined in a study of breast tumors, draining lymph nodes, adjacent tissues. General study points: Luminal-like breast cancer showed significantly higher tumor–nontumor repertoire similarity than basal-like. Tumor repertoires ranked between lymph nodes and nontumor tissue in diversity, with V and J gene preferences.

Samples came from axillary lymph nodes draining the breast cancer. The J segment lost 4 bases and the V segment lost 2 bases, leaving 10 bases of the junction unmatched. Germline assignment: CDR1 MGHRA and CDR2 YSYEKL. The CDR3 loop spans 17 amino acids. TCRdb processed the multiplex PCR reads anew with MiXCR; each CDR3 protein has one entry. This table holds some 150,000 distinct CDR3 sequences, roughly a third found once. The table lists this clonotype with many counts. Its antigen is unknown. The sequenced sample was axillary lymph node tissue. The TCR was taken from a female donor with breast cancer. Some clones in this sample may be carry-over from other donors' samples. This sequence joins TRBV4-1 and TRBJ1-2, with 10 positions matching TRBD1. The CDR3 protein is CASSQFEGQGRIYGYTF. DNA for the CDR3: TGCGCCAGCAGCCAATTCGAGGGACAGGGGAGGATCTATGGCTACACCTTC.